This entry describes one T cell receptor (beta chain). This sample is drawn from a study of cytomegalovirus exposure and HLA in healthy donors. Sequenced by immunoSEQ multiplex PCR; TCRdb stores in-frame clones only, minus some. The sample carries 130,000 or so clones, 85% to 90% recorded once. The source of this sequence is a man aged 25 to 40 in good health and CMV-seronegative. Source material: PBMCs.

Written as DNA, the CDR3 is TGCGCCAGCAGCTTGGAACAGGCCTCCACCGAGCAGTTCTTC. It specifies CASSLEQASTEQFF. The genes are TRBV5-1 and TRBJ2-1; a weak D match, TRBD1 (5 bases). Trimming took off 0 bases at V and 10 bases at J, with 14 bases between the two ends. Per germline, CDR1 SGHRS and CDR2 YFSETQ. This CDR3 region has 14 residues. The variable domain in full, completed from reference TRBV5-1 and TRBJ2-1, reads KAGVTQTPRYLIKTRGQQVTLSCSPISGHRSVSWYQQTPGQGLQFLFEYFSETQRNKGNFPGRFSGRQFSNSRSEMNVSTLELGDSALYLCASSLEQASTEQFFGPGTRLTVL.